This T cell receptor (beta chain) was identified in a study of OX40 agonist ivuxolimab in advanced cancers. On cycle 4 day 1 and cycle 7 day 1, as well as at baseline, blood was sampled. Trimming cost V 5 bases and J 6 bases, with 10 bases left between them. The CDR3 spans 13 residues. The germline CDR1 and CDR2 sequences are MDHEN and SYDVKM. Assay used: immunoSEQ multiplex PCR; TCRdb lists only in-frame clones, some missing. Of 55,000 to 75,000 clones in the sample, approximately 84% were seen once. This receptor was obtained from an adult with an advanced solid tumor such as melanoma, head and neck, liver or kidney cancer. Sequenced here: CD4+ or CD8+ T cells sorted from blood, sampled in a trial of the OX40 agonist ivuxolimab. The V gene is TRBV28, the J gene TRBJ2-2, with D tentatively TRBD1 (5 bases). The CDR3 region has the DNA TGTGCCAGCAGTCCTCAGGGCCCCGGGGAGCTGTTTTTT. Residues: CASSPQGPGELFF.